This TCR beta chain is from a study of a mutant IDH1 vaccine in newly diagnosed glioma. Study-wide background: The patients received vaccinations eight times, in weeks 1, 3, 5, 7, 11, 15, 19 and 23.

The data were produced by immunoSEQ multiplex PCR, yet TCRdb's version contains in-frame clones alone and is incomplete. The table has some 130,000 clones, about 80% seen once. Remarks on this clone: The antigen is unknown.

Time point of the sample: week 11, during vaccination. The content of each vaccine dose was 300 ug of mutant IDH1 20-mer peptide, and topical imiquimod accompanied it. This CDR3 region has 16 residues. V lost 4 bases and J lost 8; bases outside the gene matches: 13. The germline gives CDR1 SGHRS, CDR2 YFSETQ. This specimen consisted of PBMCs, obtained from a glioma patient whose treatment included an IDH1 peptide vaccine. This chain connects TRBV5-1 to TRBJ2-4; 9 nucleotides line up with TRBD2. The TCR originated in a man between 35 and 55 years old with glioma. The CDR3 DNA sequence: TGCGCCAGCAGCACCGGGACTAGCCCAAGTTGGGACATTCAGTACTTC. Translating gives CASSTGTSPSWDIQYF.